This TCR beta chain emerged from a study of CD4 and CD8 cells across lung adenocarcinoma regions. Localized lung adenocarcinoma, a non-small cell lung cancer, affected the donors. This CDR3 region has 16 residues. Germline V gives CDR1 SGHVS, CDR2 FQNEAQ. The V and J ends lost 8 bases and 8 bases respectively, with 25 bases between them. This clonotype was detected only a few times. TCRdb reprocessed the PCR reads with MiXCR, giving one entry per CDR3 protein. The sample yields about 7,500 distinct CDR3 sequences, roughly 50% seen once. V usage is TRBV7-8 and J usage is TRBJ2-1; maybe TRBD1 (6 bases). This receptor was obtained from a male donor with lung adenocarcinoma. The CD4 and CD8 labels of this study may be unreliable. Specimen: CD8+ T cells from the center of a lung tumor. The DNA of the CDR3 is TGTGCCAGCCAGAAAGGGGGAACCAACCTAGGGCATGAGCAGTTCTTC. This translates into CASQKGGTNLGHEQFF.